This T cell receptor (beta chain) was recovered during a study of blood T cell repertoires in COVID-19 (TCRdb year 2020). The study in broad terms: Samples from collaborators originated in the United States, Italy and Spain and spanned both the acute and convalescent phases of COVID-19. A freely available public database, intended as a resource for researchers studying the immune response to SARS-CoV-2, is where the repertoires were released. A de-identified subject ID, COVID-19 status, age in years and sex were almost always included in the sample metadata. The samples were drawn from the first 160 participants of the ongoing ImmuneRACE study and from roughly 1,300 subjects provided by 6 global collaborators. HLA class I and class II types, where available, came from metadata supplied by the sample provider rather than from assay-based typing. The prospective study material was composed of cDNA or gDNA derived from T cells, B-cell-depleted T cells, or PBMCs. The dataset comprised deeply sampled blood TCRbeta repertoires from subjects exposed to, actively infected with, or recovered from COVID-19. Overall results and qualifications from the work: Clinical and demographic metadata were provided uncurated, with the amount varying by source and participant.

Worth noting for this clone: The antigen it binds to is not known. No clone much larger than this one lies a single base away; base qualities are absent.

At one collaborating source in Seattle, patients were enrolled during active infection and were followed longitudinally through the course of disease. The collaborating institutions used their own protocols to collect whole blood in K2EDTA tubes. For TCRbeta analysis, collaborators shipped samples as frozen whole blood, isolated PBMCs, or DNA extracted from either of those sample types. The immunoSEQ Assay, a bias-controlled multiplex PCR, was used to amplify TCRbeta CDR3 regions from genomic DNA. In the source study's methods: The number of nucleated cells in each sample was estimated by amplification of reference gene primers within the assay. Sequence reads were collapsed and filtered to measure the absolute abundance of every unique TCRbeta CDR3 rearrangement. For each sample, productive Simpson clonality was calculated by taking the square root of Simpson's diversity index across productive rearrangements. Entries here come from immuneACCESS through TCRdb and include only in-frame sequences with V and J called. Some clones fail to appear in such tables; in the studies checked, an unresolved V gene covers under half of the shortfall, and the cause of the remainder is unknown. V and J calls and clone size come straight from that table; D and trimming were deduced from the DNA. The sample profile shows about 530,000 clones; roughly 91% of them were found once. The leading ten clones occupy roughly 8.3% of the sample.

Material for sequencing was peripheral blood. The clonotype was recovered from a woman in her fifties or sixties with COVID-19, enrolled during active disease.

The nucleotide sequence reads as follows: TGTGCCAGCAGCTTTTTCAGGACCAGGGGTCATCAAGAGACCCAGTACTTC. Its amino acids are CASSFFRTRGHQETQYF. Recombination connected TRBV5-6 to TRBJ2-5, with TRBD1 as a weak D call on 6 bases. From the cysteine up to the phenylalanine, the CDR3 has a length of 17 residues. The sequence is cut down to CDR3 DNA, 51 bases in frame from base 1. Cut back by 2 bases and 2 bases, the V and J ends lie 19 bases apart. The germline V gene encodes CDR1 SGHDT and CDR2 YYEEEE.